This entry describes one TCR beta chain. The antigen is unknown. Measured with immunoSEQ multiplex PCR; TCRdb has only the in-frame clones, and not every one. The table records fewer than 800,000 clones, about 90% of them present only once. This specimen comes from a study of Ad26.COV2.S vaccination and SARS-CoV-2 variants. Study background: Once, or twice with 56 days between doses, Ad26.COV2.S was given intramuscularly. Whole-study results and caveats: Among vaccine recipients, spike-specific TCR breadth exceeded that of placebo recipients.

Trimming shortened V by 0 bases and J by 6 bases, and 9 bases separated the two germline ends. CDR1 is LGHDT, CDR2 YNNKEL, per germline (reference sequence). The CDR3 extends over 14 amino acids. Treatment given: 15 to 20 received Ad26.COV2.S at low or high dose, single or two shots; roughly 5 received placebo; per-sample allocation not given. The study sampled participants on day 63 after the first vaccine or placebo injection. The rearrangement joins TRBV3-1 (or the pseudogene TRBV3-2) to TRBJ2-4, with TRBD1 as a possible D gene (5 bases). This specimen consisted of peripheral blood, obtained in a trial of Ad26.COV2.S vaccine versus placebo. The TCR comes from a person aged 18-65 years who received the Ad26.COV2.S COVID-19 vaccine or a placebo. The CDR3: CASSQDATANIQYF. Written as DNA, the CDR3 is TGTGCCAGCAGCCAAGACGCGACAGCAAACATTCAGTACTTC.